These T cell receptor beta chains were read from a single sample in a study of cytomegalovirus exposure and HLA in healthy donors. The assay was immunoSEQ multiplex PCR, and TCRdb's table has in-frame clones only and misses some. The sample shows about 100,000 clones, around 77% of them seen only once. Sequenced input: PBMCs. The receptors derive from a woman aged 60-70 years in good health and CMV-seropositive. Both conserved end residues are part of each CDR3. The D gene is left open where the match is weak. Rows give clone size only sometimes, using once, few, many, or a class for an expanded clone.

DNA: TGTGCCAGCAGCGGAGGACTAGCGGGGGTTTGGGAGCAGTTCTTC; CDR3: CASSGGLAGVWEQFF; V: TRBV9; J: TRBJ2-1; D: TRBD2; size: .
DNA: TGCGCCAGCAGCCCCCGGACTAGCGGGAGTTGGGAGCAGTTCTTC; CDR3: CASSPRTSGSWEQFF; V: TRBV5-1; J: TRBJ2-1; D: TRBD2; size: .
DNA: TGTGCCAGCAGCTTCGGACAGGGAGGATATGGCTACACCTTC; CDR3: CASSFGQGGYGYTF; V: TRBV5-8; J: TRBJ1-2; D: TRBD1; size: .
DNA: TGTGCCAGTAGTATAGGGACAGCGTCCTCCTACGAGCAGTACTTC; CDR3: CASSIGTASSYEQYF; V: TRBV19; J: TRBJ2-7; D: .; size: .
DNA: TGTGCCAGCAGTGAAGTACTCAGAGGGTACACTGAAGCTTTCTTT; CDR3: CASSEVLRGYTEAFF; V: TRBV6-1; J: TRBJ1-1; D: .; size: .
DNA: TGTGCCAGCAGCTTGGCTTCTCGCGAGCAGTACTTC; CDR3: CASSLASREQYF; V: TRBV7-9; J: TRBJ2-7; D: .; size: .
DNA: TGTGCCAGCAGCCCCTTGAGCGGGCGTGTTTACGAGCAGTACTTC; CDR3: CASSPLSGRVYEQYF; V: TRBV28; J: TRBJ2-7; D: .; size: few
DNA: TGCGCCAGCAGCCCCCTATCTAGCGGGGACCTCAGTCGAGAGACCCAGTACTTC; CDR3: CASSPLSSGDLSRETQYF; V: TRBV4-1; J: TRBJ2-5; D: TRBD2; size: .
DNA: TGTGCCAGCAGCGCCGTGCTAGCGGGAGTTTACGAGCAGTACTTC; CDR3: CASSAVLAGVYEQYF; V: TRBV2; J: TRBJ2-7; D: TRBD2; size: .
DNA: TGTGCCAGCAGTGAGAACAGTTTTTCACCCCTCCACTTT; CDR3: CASSENSFSPLHF; V: TRBV2; J: TRBJ1-6; D: .; size: .
DNA: TGTGCCAGCAGTCGAGGGCCCAACACTGAAGCTTTCTTT; CDR3: CASSRGPNTEAFF; V: TRBV28; J: TRBJ1-1; D: .; size: .
DNA: TGTGCCAGCAGTCCTGGGACTAGCGGGAACAATGAGCAGTTCTTC; CDR3: CASSPGTSGNNEQFF; V: TRBV27; J: TRBJ2-1; D: TRBD2; size: .
DNA: TGTGCCAGCAGCGCGACTAGCGGATACAATGAGCAGTTCTTC; CDR3: CASSATSGYNEQFF; V: TRBV11-2; J: TRBJ2-1; D: TRBD2; size: once
DNA: TGTGCCAGCAGCTTAAGCGGGAGGGGGGAGACCCAGTACTTC; CDR3: CASSLSGRGETQYF; V: TRBV7-2; J: TRBJ2-5; D: TRBD2; size: .
DNA: TGTGCCAGTAGTATGGAGGGCCTACTAGCCAAAAACATTCAGTACTTC; CDR3: CASSMEGLLAKNIQYF; V: TRBV19; J: TRBJ2-4; D: .; size: .
DNA: TGTGCCTGGAGTCAGGGGCTAGCGGGGGCGGGAGATACGCAGTATTTT; CDR3: CAWSQGLAGAGDTQYF; V: TRBV30; J: TRBJ2-3; D: TRBD2; size: .
DNA: TGTGCCAGCAGTCAACAGGGAAGCGAGCAGTACTTC; CDR3: CASSQQGSEQYF; V: TRBV6-6; J: TRBJ2-7; D: .; size: once
DNA: TGTGCTAGCAGCTTAGATTTAGGGGATGAAGCTTTCTTT; CDR3: CASSLDLGDEAFF; V: TRBV7-7; J: TRBJ1-1; D: .; size: .
DNA: TGTGCCAGCAGTCTCGGCGGGAGAATATCCGGGGAGCTGTTTTTT; CDR3: CASSLGGRISGELFF; V: TRBV6-1; J: TRBJ2-2; D: TRBD2; size: once
DNA: TGTGCCAGCAGCCAAGGCCAGGGGGACTACGAGCAGTACTTC; CDR3: CASSQGQGDYEQYF; V: TRBV4-2; J: TRBJ2-7; D: TRBD1; size: few
DNA: TGTGCCAGCAGCTCTAATTCAAATGAGCAGTTCTTC; CDR3: CASSSNSNEQFF; V: TRBV7-6; J: TRBJ2-1; D: .; size: .
DNA: TGTGCCAGCAGCGTAACTGGACAAGCATTCAGGGATACGCAGTATTTT; CDR3: CASSVTGQAFRDTQYF; V: TRBV9; J: TRBJ2-3; D: .; size: .
DNA: TGCGCCAGCAGTGATGCCATCTATAGCAATCAGCCCCAGCATTTT; CDR3: CASSDAIYSNQPQHF; V: TRBV10-2; J: TRBJ1-5; D: .; size: .
DNA: TGCGCCAGCAGCCAAGGACCTAGCGTGAGCACAGATACGCAGTATTTT; CDR3: CASSQGPSVSTDTQYF; V: TRBV4-1; J: TRBJ2-3; D: .; size: .
DNA: TGTGCCAGCAATCCGGGAGGGCCTCGGTACGAGCAGTACTTC; CDR3: CASNPGGPRYEQYF; V: TRBV28; J: TRBJ2-7; D: TRBD2; size: .
DNA: TGTGCCAGCAGCTCCGGGACAGGGACCGATACGCAGTATTTT; CDR3: CASSSGTGTDTQYF; V: TRBV7-3; J: TRBJ2-3; D: TRBD1; size: .
DNA: TGTGCCAGCAGCTCCACTCGCAGAGGATACGAGCAGTACTTC; CDR3: CASSSTRRGYEQYF; V: TRBV11-2; J: TRBJ2-7; D: .; size: .
DNA: TGCGCCAGCAGCAGCCGGGACATGGGGTTTTACGAGCAGTACTTC; CDR3: CASSSRDMGFYEQYF; V: TRBV5-1; J: TRBJ2-7; D: .; size: .
DNA: TGTGCTAGTGGCTCCTGGAGCAACACTGAAGCTTTCTTT; CDR3: CASGSWSNTEAFF; V: TRBV12-5; J: TRBJ1-1; D: .; size: .
DNA: TGTGCCAGCAGCCAGGATACAGGGAGTAATCAGCCCCAGCATTTT; CDR3: CASSQDTGSNQPQHF; V: TRBV4-2; J: TRBJ1-5; D: .; size: .
DNA: TGCGCCAGCAGTGCGTCGAGCGGGAGCCGGGAGCTGTTTTTT; CDR3: CASSASSGSRELFF; V: TRBV10-1; J: TRBJ2-2; D: TRBD2; size: few
DNA: TGTGCCAGCAGCGTATCCCCCAGCCGGAGCTCTGGAAACACCATATATTTT; CDR3: CASSVSPSRSSGNTIYF; V: TRBV7-6; J: TRBJ1-3; D: .; size: .
DNA: TGTGCCAGCAGTTACGGACGGGACAGGGCCTCACCCCTCCACTTT; CDR3: CASSYGRDRASPLHF; V: TRBV6-6; J: TRBJ1-6; D: TRBD1; size: .
DNA: TGTGCCAGCAGCACAGGGCCCAATGAGCAGTTCTTC; CDR3: CASSTGPNEQFF; V: TRBV7-9; J: TRBJ2-1; D: .; size: .
DNA: TGTGCCAGCAGCGTAGGGGTAGCGGGAGGGTGGGCAGATACGCAGTATTTT; CDR3: CASSVGVAGGWADTQYF; V: TRBV9; J: TRBJ2-3; D: TRBD2; size: .
DNA: TGTGCCAGCAGCTTAGCGCCAGGCCCAACCTACGAGCAGTACTTC; CDR3: CASSLAPGPTYEQYF; V: TRBV7-8; J: TRBJ2-7; D: .; size: few
DNA: TGTGCCAGTAGTCCTCAGGGAAGCAATCAGCCCCAGCATTTT; CDR3: CASSPQGSNQPQHF; V: TRBV19; J: TRBJ1-5; D: .; size: .
DNA: TGTGCCACCAGCAGAGGACTAGCGGGAGGGGCCACCGGGGAGCTGTTTTTT; CDR3: CATSRGLAGGATGELFF; V: TRBV15; J: TRBJ2-2; D: TRBD2; size: .
DNA: TGTGCCAGCAGCCGGGGGGACAGGGGGGACGAGCAGTACTTC; CDR3: CASSRGDRGDEQYF; V: TRBV5-4; J: TRBJ2-7; D: TRBD1; size: .
DNA: TGTGCCGTATCCGGGACAGGGGAATTTGGGGAGCAGTTCTTC; CDR3: CAVSGTGEFGEQFF; V: TRBV10-3; J: TRBJ2-1; D: TRBD1; size: .
DNA: TGTGCCAGTAGTATGGGGACAGCGCTCGAGCAGTACTTC; CDR3: CASSMGTALEQYF; V: TRBV19; J: TRBJ2-7; D: TRBD1; size: .
DNA: TGTGCCCTCAGGACAGCGCTTCATGAAAAACTGTTTTTT; CDR3: CALRTALHEKLFF; V: TRBV2; J: TRBJ1-4; D: .; size: .